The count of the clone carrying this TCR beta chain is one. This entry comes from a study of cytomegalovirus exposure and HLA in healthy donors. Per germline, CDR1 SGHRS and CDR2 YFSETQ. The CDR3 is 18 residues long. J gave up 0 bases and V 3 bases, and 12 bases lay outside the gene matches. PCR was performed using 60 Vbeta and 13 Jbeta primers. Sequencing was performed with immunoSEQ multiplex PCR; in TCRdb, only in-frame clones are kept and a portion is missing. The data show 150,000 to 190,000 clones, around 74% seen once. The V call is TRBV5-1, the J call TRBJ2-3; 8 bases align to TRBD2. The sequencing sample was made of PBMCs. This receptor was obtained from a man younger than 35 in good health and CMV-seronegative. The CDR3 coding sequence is TGCGCCAGCAGCTCCGGGACTAGTGGTTATACTAGCACAGATACGCAGTATTTT. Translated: CASSSGTSGYTSTDTQYF.